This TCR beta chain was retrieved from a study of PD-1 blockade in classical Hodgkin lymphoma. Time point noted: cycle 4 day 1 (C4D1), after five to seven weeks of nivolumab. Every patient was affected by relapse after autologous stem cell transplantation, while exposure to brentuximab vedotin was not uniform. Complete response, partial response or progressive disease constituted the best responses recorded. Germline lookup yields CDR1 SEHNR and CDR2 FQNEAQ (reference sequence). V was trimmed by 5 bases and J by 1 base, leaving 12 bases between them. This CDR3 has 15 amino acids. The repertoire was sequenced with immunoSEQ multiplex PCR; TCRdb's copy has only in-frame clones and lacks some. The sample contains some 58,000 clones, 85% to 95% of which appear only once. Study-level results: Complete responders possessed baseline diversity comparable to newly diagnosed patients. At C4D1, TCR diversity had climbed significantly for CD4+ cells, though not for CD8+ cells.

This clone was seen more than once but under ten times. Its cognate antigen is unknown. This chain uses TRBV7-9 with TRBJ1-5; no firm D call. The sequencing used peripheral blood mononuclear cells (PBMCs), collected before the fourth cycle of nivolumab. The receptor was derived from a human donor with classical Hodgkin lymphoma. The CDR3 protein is CASSRGEASNQPQHF. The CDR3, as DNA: TGTGCCAGCAGCCGCGGGGAGGCGAGCAATCAGCCCCAGCATTTT.